A selection of T cell receptor beta chains follows, all from one sample in a study of CD8 T cells in Susac syndrome. In TCRdb, the immunoSEQ multiplex PCR reads were re-called with MiXCR into one record per CDR3 protein. The sample carries 160,000 or so distinct CDR3 sequences, approximately 94% recorded once. Sequencing was done on a sample of CD4+ T cells from PBMCs. The receptors were sampled from a human donor with Susac syndrome. Both conserved end residues are part of each CDR3. Each record gives: D gene, V gene, clone size, J gene, CDR3 length, CDR3 protein, CDR3 DNA. D genes are given only for firm matches. Clone size is given for some rows only: seen once, a few or many times, or a class if the clone is expanded.

>.|TRBV20-1|.|TRBJ2-1|14
CSAGGKIPYNEQFF
TGCAGTGCTGGGGGCAAGATCCCCTACAATGAGCAGTTCTTC
>.|TRBV29-1|.|TRBJ2-2|16
CSVAKGTQANTGELFF
TGCAGCGTTGCGAAGGGCACCCAAGCGAACACCGGGGAGCTGTTTTTT
>.|TRBV20-1|.|TRBJ2-7|13
CSARLESSYEQYF
TGCAGTGCTAGATTAGAGAGCTCCTACGAGCAGTACTTC
>.|TRBV2|once|TRBJ1-2|15
CASSEAAGENYGYTF
TGTGCCAGCAGTGAAGCCGCAGGGGAAAACTATGGCTACACCTTC
>.|TRBV7-2|.|TRBJ2-5|12
CASSLPAETQYF
TGTGCCAGCAGCTTACCAGCGGAGACCCAGTACTTC
>.|TRBV30|.|TRBJ2-2|11
CAWSKTGELFF
TGTGCCTGGAGTAAAACCGGGGAGCTGTTTTTT
>.|TRBV12-3/TRBV12-4|once|TRBJ1-1|15
CASSDGTTKSTEAFF
TGTGCCAGCAGTGACGGGACAACTAAGTCCACTGAAGCTTTCTTT
>TRBD1|TRBV18|.|TRBJ1-2|15
CASSLNGQGLDGYTF
TGTGCCAGCTCACTAAACGGACAGGGCCTTGATGGCTACACCTTC
>.|TRBV5-4|.|TRBJ2-3|13
CASSFRGTDTQYF
TGTGCCAGCAGCTTTAGGGGGACAGATACGCAGTATTTT
>.|TRBV3-1|.|TRBJ2-7|12
CASSRGIDEQYF
TGTGCCAGCAGCCGAGGTATAGACGAGCAGTACTTC
>.|TRBV20-1|.|TRBJ2-3|14
CSAPSGGGQWTQYF
TGCAGTGCTCCCAGTGGGGGGGGGCAATGGACGCAGTATTTT
>.|TRBV6-5|.|TRBJ1-6|16
CASSYSRGQKRSPLHF
TGTGCCAGCAGTTACTCAAGAGGCCAAAAACGTTCACCCCTCCACTTT
>TRBD1|TRBV7-9|.|TRBJ2-1|16
CATHENPRTGVNEQFF
TGTGCCACACACGAAAACCCCCGGACAGGGGTCAATGAGCAGTTCTTC
>.|TRBV12-3/TRBV12-4|.|TRBJ1-1|15
CASSPEPGSATEAFF
TGTGCCAGCAGCCCAGAACCGGGCTCGGCCACTGAAGCTTTCTTT
>.|TRBV6-5|once|TRBJ2-3|14
CASSFERGTDTQYF
TGTGCCAGCAGTTTTGAGAGGGGCACAGATACGCAGTATTTT
>.|TRBV9|.|TRBJ1-1|14
CASSVGQPNTEAFF
TGTGCCAGCAGCGTAGGGCAGCCGAACACTGAAGCTTTCTTT
>.|TRBV6-5|.|TRBJ1-5|15
CASRALGVSNQPQHF
TGTGCCAGCAGGGCCCTAGGAGTTAGCAATCAGCCCCAGCATTTT
>TRBD1|TRBV7-8|.|TRBJ2-2|15
CASSLVQGATGELFF
TGTGCCAGCAGCTTAGTACAGGGGGCCACCGGGGAGCTGTTTTTT
>TRBD2|TRBV5-1|.|TRBJ2-3|16
CASSLDPSGLTDTQYF
TGCGCCAGCAGCTTGGATCCTAGCGGGTTAACAGATACGCAGTATTTT
>TRBD1|TRBV20-1|.|TRBJ2-7|14
CSVKPRDRGYEQYF
TGCAGTGTTAAACCTCGGGACAGAGGCTACGAGCAGTACTTC
>.|TRBV7-9|once|TRBJ1-1|11
CASSSYAEAFF
TGTGCCAGCAGCTCCTACGCTGAAGCTTTCTTT
>TRBD1|TRBV7-9|.|TRBJ2-7|14
CASGRTGVSYEQYF
TGTGCCAGCGGACGGACAGGGGTTTCCTACGAGCAGTACTTC
>.|TRBV15|.|TRBJ1-6|16
CATSSATGRRNSPLHF
TGTGCCACCAGCAGTGCGACGGGACGGCGGAATTCACCCCTCCACTTT
>.|TRBV20-1|.|TRBJ2-3|14
CSASQHGLLDTQYF
TGCAGTGCTAGCCAGCACGGGCTGTTAGATACGCAGTATTTT
>.|TRBV20-1|.|TRBJ2-7|14
CSARTAGSFYEQYF
TGCAGTGCTAGAACGGCAGGCTCCTTCTACGAGCAGTACTTC
>.|TRBV3-1|.|TRBJ2-6|15
CASSASHSGANVLTF
TGTGCCAGCAGCGCGAGCCACTCTGGGGCCAACGTCCTGACTTTC
>TRBD2|TRBV7-2|.|TRBJ2-1|15
CASSRSGGIYNEQFF
TGTGCCAGCAGCCGTAGCGGGGGGATCTACAATGAGCAGTTCTTC
>.|TRBV24-1|.|TRBJ2-1|16
CATSDSQASSYNEQFF
TGTGCCACCAGTGATTCACAGGCCAGCTCCTACAATGAGCAGTTCTTC
>TRBD2|TRBV2|once|TRBJ2-7|14
CASSEGGGATEQYF
TGTGCCAGCAGCGAGGGCGGGGGGGCCACCGAGCAGTACTTC
>.|TRBV29-1|.|TRBJ1-2|13
CSVDGGRFYGYTF
TGCAGCGTTGATGGGGGGCGCTTCTATGGCTACACCTTC
>TRBD2|TRBV29-1|.|TRBJ2-1|13
CSVEELAGAEQFF
TGCAGCGTTGAAGAACTAGCGGGGGCTGAGCAGTTCTTC
>TRBD2|TRBV3-1|few|TRBJ2-3|11
CASSSGGTQYF
TGTGCCAGCAGCTCGGGGGGTACGCAGTATTTT
>.|TRBV9|.|TRBJ1-3|16
CASSAAGGPTGNTIYF
TGTGCCAGCAGCGCTGCCGGGGGGCCGACTGGAAACACCATATATTTT
>.|TRBV10-3|.|TRBJ2-2|14
CAITGGLWTGELFF
TGTGCCATCACCGGGGGGCTTTGGACCGGGGAGCTGTTTTTT
>.|TRBV21-1|.|TRBJ1-2|13
CASSKGAGRGYTF
TGTGCCAGCAGCAAAGGGGCCGGCCGAGGCTACACCTTC
>TRBD2|TRBV18|.|TRBJ2-1|15
CASSPGLADYNEQFF
TGTGCCAGCTCACCGGGACTAGCGGATTACAATGAGCAGTTCTTC
>.|TRBV12-3/TRBV12-4|once|TRBJ1-1|13
CASSTGANTEAFF
TGTGCCAGCAGTACCGGGGCTAACACTGAAGCTTTCTTT
>.|TRBV7-9|.|TRBJ1-1|13
CASSYGPGGEAFF
TGTGCCAGCAGCTATGGTCCGGGCGGCGAAGCTTTCTTT
>TRBD2|TRBV20-1|.|TRBJ2-3|15
CSASRIGGTTDTQYF
TGCAGTGCCTCGAGGATCGGGGGGACCACAGATACGCAGTATTTT
>TRBD1|TRBV7-2|.|TRBJ2-3|15
CASRPWTGRTDTQYF
TGTGCCAGCAGACCCTGGACAGGGAGGACAGATACGCAGTATTTT
>.|TRBV15|.|TRBJ1-2|17
CATSRTPPGTPNYGYTF
TGTGCCACCAGCAGAACACCACCTGGGACGCCAAACTATGGCTACACCTTC
>.|TRBV11-2|.|TRBJ1-1|18
CASSPRRTRGHMNTEAFF
TGTGCCAGCAGCCCCAGGAGGACCCGTGGCCACATGAACACTGAAGCTTTCTTT
>TRBD2|TRBV5-4|.|TRBJ2-3|15
CASSSAGSRTDTQYF
TGTGCCAGCAGCTCAGCGGGGTCTCGCACAGATACGCAGTATTTT
>.|TRBV20-1|.|TRBJ1-1|12
CSARDPWVGAFF
TGCAGTGCTAGAGACCCGTGGGTGGGTGCTTTCTTT
>.|TRBV29-1|.|TRBJ1-2|12
CSEYRANYGYTF
TGCAGCGAATACAGGGCCAACTATGGCTACACCTTC
>.|TRBV29-1|.|TRBJ1-2|11
CSVIANYGYTF
TGCAGCGTTATAGCTAACTATGGCTACACCTTC
>TRBD1|TRBV15|.|TRBJ2-7|14
CATSSTGVNYEQYF
TGTGCCACCAGCAGTACAGGGGTCAACTACGAGCAGTACTTC
>.|TRBV20-1|.|TRBJ1-5|15
CSARYSITVGQPQHF
TGCAGTGCTAGGTATTCGATAACGGTGGGGCAGCCCCAGCATTTT
>.|TRBV2|.|TRBJ2-7|11
CASTAIREQYF
TGTGCCAGCACCGCCATAAGAGAGCAGTACTTC
>.|TRBV9|.|TRBJ1-5|13
CASSVEDNQPQHF
TGTGCCAGCAGCGTAGAGGACAATCAGCCCCAGCATTTT
>.|TRBV4-3|.|TRBJ2-3|15
CASSQFSGSTDTQYF
TGCGCCAGCAGCCAGTTTAGCGGAAGCACAGATACGCAGTATTTT
>TRBD2|TRBV9|.|TRBJ2-5|13
CASSPGLVETQYF
TGTGCCAGCAGCCCGGGACTAGTGGAGACCCAGTACTTC
>TRBD1|TRBV24-1|.|TRBJ2-2|14
CATGTEMNTGELFF
TGTGCCACCGGGACAGAGATGAACACCGGGGAGCTGTTTTTT
>.|TRBV9|once|TRBJ1-2|15
CASSVGPGTSGGYTF
TGTGCCAGCAGCGTAGGGCCCGGGACCTCAGGAGGCTACACCTTC